The clone carrying this T cell receptor beta chain showed up just a few times. The antigen remains unidentified. TCRdb reanalysed the 5' RACE reads using MiXCR and keeps one entry per CDR3 protein. The sample contains about 130,000 distinct CDR3 sequences, about a sixth of which appear only once. The record originates from a study of T-cell memory formation after mild COVID-19. Study-wide results and caveats: Memory sampled before infection contained some responding clones, suggesting cross-reactive memory joined. A balance of CD4 and CD8 characterized clones contracting day 15 to 85, whereas later expanders leaned CD4+. Mainly CM and EM harbored the contracting CD4+ clones; mainly EMRA harbored the CD8+ ones.

Looked up from germline, CDR1 is WNHNN and CDR2 is SYGVQD (reference sequence). The CDR3 has 15 residues. Trimming removed 1 base from V and 6 bases from J, with 13 bases in between. This sequence originates from a man between 18 and 29 years old who had mild COVID-19 (a few samples of this study predate the infection). Cell type and time point are not known. The sample comprised PBMCs or a T cell subset sorted from them (not recorded which). The chain recombines TRBV10-1 with TRBJ2-1; tentatively, D is TRBD2 (7 bases). The CDR3 spells CASSELGGAGNEQFF. The CDR3 coding sequence is TGCGCCAGCAGTGAGTTAGGGGGGGCCGGCAATGAGCAGTTCTTC.